Sequencing of this T cell receptor (beta chain) was carried out in a study of response to subunit inactivated influenza vaccine. Study findings and constraints: The authors offered the suggestion that each seasonal influenza vaccination recruits few new T cells.

TCRdb re-called the RT-PCR reads through MiXCR, storing one row per CDR3 protein. The sample contains roughly 700,000 distinct CDR3 sequences, approximately 14% of which appear only once. With regard to this clonotype: What it binds is unknown.

The material sequenced was PBMCs from blood, taken less than 13 days after vaccination. The source of this sequence is a man over 45 who received an inactivated influenza vaccine.

The DNA of the CDR3 is TGCGCCAGCAGCGGACTAGGGGGAGGGGATACGCAGTATTTT. Amino acids: CASSGLGGGDTQYF. The V and J genes are TRBV5-1 and TRBJ2-3, with D possibly TRBD2 on 7 matching bases. V was trimmed by 4 bases and J by 6 bases, leaving 15 bases between them. The germline V gene encodes CDR1 SGHRS and CDR2 YFSETQ. The CDR3 loop spans 14 amino acids.